This T cell receptor (beta chain) was observed in a study of PD-L1 blockade in urothelial cancer. Germline V lookup: CDR1 LGHNA, CDR2 YNFKEQ. Trimming removed 0 bases from V and 7 bases from J; junction bases left unmatched: 10. CDR3 length: 18 amino acids. The assay was immunoSEQ multiplex PCR, and TCRdb's table has in-frame clones only and misses some. The sample includes just under 65,000 clones, more than 80% of them seen just once. Time point described: pretreatment peripheral blood. This clone was recorded once. This receptor was obtained from a man between 65 and 80 years old with urothelial cancer. The chain uses TRBV4-2 and TRBJ2-2, with 11 positions matching TRBD2. Material: PBMCs, obtained around atezolizumab (anti-PD-L1) treatment. CDR3 in amino acids: CASSQEGLAAWGGGELFF. Written as DNA, the CDR3 is TGTGCCAGCAGCCAAGAGGGACTAGCGGCCTGGGGTGGCGGGGAGCTGTTTTTT.